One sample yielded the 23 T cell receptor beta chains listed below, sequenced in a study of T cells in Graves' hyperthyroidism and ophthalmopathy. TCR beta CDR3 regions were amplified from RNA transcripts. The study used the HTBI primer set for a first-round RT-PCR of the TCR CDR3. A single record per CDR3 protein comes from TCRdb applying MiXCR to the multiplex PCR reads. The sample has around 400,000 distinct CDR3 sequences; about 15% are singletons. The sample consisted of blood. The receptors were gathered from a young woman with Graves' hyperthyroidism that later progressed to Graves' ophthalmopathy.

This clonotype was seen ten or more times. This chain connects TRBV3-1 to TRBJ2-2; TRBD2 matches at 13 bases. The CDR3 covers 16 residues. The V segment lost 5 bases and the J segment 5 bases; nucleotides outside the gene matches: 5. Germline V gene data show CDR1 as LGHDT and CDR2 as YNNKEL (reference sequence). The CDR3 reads CASSRGLAGWTGELFF. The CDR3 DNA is TGTGCCAGCAGCAGGGGACTAGCGGGATGGACCGGGGAGCTGTTTTTT.

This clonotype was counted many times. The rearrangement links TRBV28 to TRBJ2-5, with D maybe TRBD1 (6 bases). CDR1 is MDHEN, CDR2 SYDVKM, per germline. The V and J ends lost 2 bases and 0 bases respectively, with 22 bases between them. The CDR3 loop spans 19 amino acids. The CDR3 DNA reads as TGTGCCAGCAGTTTACCCTCTCGGAGTGGGCAGGGGTACCAAGAGACCCAGTACTTC. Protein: CASSLPSRSGQGYQETQYF.

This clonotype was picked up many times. CDR3 protein: CASSPSGSMNTEAFF. The CDR3 DNA follows: TGTGCCAGCAGCCCCAGCGGGTCCATGAACACTGAAGCTTTCTTT. This sequence joins TRBV12-3 or TRBV12-4 and TRBJ1-1; D is uncertain. The CDR3 runs to 15 residues. Between the trimmed V and J ends, which lost 6 bases and 0 bases, there was a span of 14 bases.

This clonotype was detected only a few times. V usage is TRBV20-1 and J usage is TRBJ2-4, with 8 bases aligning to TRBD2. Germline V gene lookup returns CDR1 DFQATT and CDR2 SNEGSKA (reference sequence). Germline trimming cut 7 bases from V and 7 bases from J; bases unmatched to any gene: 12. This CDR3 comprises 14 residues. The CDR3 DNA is TGCAGTGGAACGGATAGCGGGGCAATTAACATTCAGTACTTC. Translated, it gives CSGTDSGAINIQYF.

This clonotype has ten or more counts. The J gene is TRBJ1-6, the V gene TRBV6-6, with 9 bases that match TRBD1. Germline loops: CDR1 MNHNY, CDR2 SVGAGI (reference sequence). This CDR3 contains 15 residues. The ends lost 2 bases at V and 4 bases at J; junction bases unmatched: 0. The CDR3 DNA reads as TGTGCCAGCAGTTACGGGACAGGGTATAATTCACCCCTCCACTTT. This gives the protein CASSYGTGYNSPLHF.

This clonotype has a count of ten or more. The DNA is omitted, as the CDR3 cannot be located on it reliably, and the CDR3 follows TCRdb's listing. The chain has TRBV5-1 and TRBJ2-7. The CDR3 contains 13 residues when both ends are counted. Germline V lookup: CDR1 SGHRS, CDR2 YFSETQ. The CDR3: CASSFGSGNEQYF.

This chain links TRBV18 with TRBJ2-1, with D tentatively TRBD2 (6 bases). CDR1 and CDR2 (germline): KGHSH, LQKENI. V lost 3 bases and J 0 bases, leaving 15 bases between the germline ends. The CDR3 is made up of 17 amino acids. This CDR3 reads CASSPLVAVSSYNEQFF. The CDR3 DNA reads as TGTGCCAGCTCACCGCTCGTAGCGGTTAGCTCCTACAATGAGCAGTTCTTC. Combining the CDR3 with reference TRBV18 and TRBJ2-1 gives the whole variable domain NAGVMQNPRHLVRRRGQEARLRCSPMKGHSHVYWYRQLPEEGLKFMVYLQKENIIDESGMPKERFSAEFPKEGPSILRIQQVVRGDSAAYFCASSPLVAVSSYNEQFFGPGTRLTVL.

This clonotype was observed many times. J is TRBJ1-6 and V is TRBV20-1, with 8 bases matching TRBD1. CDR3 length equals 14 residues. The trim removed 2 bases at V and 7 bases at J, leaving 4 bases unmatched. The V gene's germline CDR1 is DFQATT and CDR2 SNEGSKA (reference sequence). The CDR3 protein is CSARKAGGNSPLHF. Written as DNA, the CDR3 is TGCAGTGCTAGAAAGGCAGGGGGCAATTCACCCCTCCACTTT.

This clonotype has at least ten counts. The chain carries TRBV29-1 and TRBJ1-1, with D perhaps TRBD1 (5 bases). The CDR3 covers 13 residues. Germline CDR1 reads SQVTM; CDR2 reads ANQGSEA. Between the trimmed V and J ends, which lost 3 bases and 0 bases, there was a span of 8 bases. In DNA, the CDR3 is TGCAGCGTTGAGAGACAGATGAACACTGAAGCTTTCTTT. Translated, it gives CSVERQMNTEAFF. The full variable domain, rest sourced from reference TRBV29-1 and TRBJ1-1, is SAVISQKPSRDICQRGTSLTIQCQVDSQVTMMFWYRQQPGQSLTLIATANQGSEATYESGFVIDKFPISRPNLTFSTLTVSNMSPEDSSIYLCSVERQMNTEAFFGQGTRLTVV.

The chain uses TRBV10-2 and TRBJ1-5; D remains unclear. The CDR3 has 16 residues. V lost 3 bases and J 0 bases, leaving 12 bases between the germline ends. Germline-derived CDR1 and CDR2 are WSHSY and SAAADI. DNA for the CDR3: TGCGCCAGCAGTGATCCCGGGGTTGATAGCAATCAGCCCCAGCATTTT. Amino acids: CASSDPGVDSNQPQHF.

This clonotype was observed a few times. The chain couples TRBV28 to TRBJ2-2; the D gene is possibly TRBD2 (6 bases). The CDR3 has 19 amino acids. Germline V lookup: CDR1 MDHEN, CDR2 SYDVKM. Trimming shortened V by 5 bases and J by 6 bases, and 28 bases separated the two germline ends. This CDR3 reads CASSTIFWERARSAGELFF. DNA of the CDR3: TGTGCCAGCAGTACTATTTTCTGGGAGCGGGCCCGGTCTGCCGGGGAGCTGTTTTTT.

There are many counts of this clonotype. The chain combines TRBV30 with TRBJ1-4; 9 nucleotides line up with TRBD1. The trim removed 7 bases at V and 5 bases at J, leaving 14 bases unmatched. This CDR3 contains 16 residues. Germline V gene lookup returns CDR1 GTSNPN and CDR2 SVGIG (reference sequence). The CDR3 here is CASWDRVYPLNEKLFF. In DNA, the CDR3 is TGTGCCTCGTGGGACAGGGTCTACCCATTGAATGAAAAACTGTTTTTT.

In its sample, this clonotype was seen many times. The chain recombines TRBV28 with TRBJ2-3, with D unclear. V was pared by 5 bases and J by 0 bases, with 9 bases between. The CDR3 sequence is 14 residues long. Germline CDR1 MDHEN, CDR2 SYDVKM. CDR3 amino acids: CASSISDSTDTQYF. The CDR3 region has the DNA TGTGCCAGCAGTATTTCGGACAGCACAGATACGCAGTATTTT.

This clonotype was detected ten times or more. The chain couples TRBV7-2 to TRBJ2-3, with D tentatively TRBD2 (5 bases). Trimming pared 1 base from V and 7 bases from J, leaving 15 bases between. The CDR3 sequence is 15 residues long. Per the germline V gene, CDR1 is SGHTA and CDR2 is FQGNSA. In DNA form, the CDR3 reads TGTGCCAGCAGCTTAGGGGTAACGGGGTACAATACGCAGTATTTT. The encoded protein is CASSLGVTGYNTQYF.

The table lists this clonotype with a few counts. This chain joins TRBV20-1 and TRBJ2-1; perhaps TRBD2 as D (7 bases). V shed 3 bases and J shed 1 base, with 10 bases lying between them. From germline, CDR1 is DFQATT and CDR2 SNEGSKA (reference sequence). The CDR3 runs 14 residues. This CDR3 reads CSARGRGSYNEQFF. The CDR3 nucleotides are TGCAGTGCTAGGGGGAGGGGGTCCTACAATGAGCAGTTCTTC.

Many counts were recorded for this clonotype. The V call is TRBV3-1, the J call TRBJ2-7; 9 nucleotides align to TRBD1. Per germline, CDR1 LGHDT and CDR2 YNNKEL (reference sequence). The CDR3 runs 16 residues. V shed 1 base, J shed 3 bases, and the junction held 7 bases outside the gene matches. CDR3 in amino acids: CASSQGGQGPLYEQYF. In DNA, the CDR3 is TGTGCCAGCAGCCAAGGTGGACAGGGGCCCCTCTACGAGCAGTACTTC.

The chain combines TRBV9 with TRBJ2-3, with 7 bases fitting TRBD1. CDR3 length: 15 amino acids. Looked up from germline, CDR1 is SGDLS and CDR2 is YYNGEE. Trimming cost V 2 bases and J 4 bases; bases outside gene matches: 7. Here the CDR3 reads CASSVRQGHADTQYF. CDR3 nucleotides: TGTGCCAGCAGCGTCAGACAGGGTCACGCAGATACGCAGTATTTT.

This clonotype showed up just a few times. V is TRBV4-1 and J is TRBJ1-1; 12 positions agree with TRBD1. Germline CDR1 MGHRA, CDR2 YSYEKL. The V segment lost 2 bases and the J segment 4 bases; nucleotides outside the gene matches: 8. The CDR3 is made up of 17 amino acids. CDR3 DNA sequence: TGCGCCAGCAGCCAACGGGACAGGGGGCGCGGGGGCACTGAAGCTTTCTTT. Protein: CASSQRDRGRGGTEAFF.

CDR3 protein: CASSVAATRQETQYF. The CDR3 coding sequence is TGTGCCAGCAGCGTAGCTGCGACACGCCAAGAGACCCAGTACTTC. The V call is TRBV9, the J call TRBJ2-5; D is uncertain. Germline CDR1 and CDR2: SGDLS and YYNGEE. V was shortened by 0 bases and J by 1 base, with 10 bases between the two germline ends. The CDR3 length is 15 residues. The full variable domain, its missing parts supplied by reference TRBV9 and TRBJ2-5, is DSGVTQTPKHLITATGQRVTLRCSPRSGDLSVYWYQQSLDQGLQFLIQYYNGEERAKGNILERFSAQQFPDLHSELNLSSLELGDSALYFCASSVAATRQETQYFGPGTRLLVL.

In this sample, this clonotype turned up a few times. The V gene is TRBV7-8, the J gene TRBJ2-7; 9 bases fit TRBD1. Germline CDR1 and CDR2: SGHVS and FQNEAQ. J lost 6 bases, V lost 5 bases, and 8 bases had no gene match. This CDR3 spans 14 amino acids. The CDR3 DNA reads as TGTGCCAGCAGCAACCGGGACAGGGTGTCCGAGCAGTACTTC. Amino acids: CASSNRDRVSEQYF.

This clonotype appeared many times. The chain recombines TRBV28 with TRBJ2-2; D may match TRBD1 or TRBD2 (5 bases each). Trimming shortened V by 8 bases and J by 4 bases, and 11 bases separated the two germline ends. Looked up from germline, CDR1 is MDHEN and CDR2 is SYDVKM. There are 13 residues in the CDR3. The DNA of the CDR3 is TGTGCCAGCGGGGGATTAATCACCGGGGAGCTGTTTTTT. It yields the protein CASGGLITGELFF.

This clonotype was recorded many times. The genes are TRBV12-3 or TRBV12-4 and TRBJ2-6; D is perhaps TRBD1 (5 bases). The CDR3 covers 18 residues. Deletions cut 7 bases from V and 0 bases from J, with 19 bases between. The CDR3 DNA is TGTGCCAGCACTACCCGACAGTCCACTTTCTCTGGGGCCAACGTCCTGACTTTC. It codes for CASTTRQSTFSGANVLTF.

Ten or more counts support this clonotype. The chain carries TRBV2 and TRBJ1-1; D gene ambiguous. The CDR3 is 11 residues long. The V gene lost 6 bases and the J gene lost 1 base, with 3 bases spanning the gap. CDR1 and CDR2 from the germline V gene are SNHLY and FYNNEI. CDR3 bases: TGTGCCAGCAGGGGGAACACTGAAGCTTTCTTT. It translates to CASRGNTEAFF.